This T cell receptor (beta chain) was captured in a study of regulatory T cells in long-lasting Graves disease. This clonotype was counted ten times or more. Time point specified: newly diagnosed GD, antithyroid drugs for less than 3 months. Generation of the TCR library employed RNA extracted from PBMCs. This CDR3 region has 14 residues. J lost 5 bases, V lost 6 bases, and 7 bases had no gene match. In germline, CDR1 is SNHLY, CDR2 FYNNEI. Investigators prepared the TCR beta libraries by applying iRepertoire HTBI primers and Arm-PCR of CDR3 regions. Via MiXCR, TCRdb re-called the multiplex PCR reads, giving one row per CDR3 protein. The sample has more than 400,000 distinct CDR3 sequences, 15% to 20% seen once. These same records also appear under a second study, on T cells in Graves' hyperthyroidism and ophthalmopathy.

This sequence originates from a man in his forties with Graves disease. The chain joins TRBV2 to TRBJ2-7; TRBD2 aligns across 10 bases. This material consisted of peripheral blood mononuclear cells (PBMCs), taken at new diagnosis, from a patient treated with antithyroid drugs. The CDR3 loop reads CASRGRLAGNEQYF. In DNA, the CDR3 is TGTGCCAGCAGGGGCCGACTAGCGGGCAACGAGCAGTACTTC.